The 8 T cell receptor beta chains in this list originate from one sample, sequenced in a study of T cell repertoires in cytomegalovirus infection (dated by TCRdb to between 2018 and 2021). TCRdb records Illumina HiSeq 1500 as the sequencer. The public sequencing data were trimmed at Q25 with fastp and processed into clonotypes with MiXCR by TCRdb, which kept only in-frame beta chains. Entries that share a CDR3 protein sequence are merged under the most common genes and DNA. The sample contains around 740,000 distinct CDR3 sequences, under 40% of them found a single time. The leading ten clones occupy 2.5% to 3% of the sample. The source material was PBMCs. The receptors come from a human donor in good health (CMV status not recorded). Some clones in this sample may be carry-over from other donors' samples.

V usage is TRBV19 and J usage is TRBJ2-1; no reliable D call. The CDR3 has 15 residues. The germline V gene encodes CDR1 LNHDA and CDR2 SQIVND (reference sequence). V was pared by 10 bases and J by 8 bases, with 24 bases between. The CDR3 region is CATSKLPGPRDEQFF. The CDR3 DNA follows: TGTGCCACCTCAAAACTTCCGGGCCCACGCGATGAGCAGTTCTTC. The variable domain in full, completed from reference TRBV19 and TRBJ2-1, reads DGGITQSPKYLFRKEGQNVTLSCEQNLNHDAMYWYRQDPGQGLRLIYYSQIVNDFQKGDIAEGYSVSREKKESFPLTVTSAQKNPTAFYLCATSKLPGPRDEQFFGPGTRLTVL.

V is TRBV7-9 and J is TRBJ2-5, with TRBD2 identical over 8 bases. The CDR3 has 18 residues. Germline V lookup: CDR1 SEHNR, CDR2 FQNEAQ (reference sequence). Unmatched junction bases numbered 17, after V lost 4 bases and J lost 4 bases. CDR3 sequence (DNA): TGTGCCAGCAGCTCCGGGTTGTTGAGCGGGGGTTTAGGAGAGACCCAGTACTTC. Amino acids: CASSSGLLSGGLGETQYF. The full variable domain, completed using reference TRBV7-9 and TRBJ2-5, is DTGVSQNPRHKITKRGQNVTFRCDPISEHNRLYWYRQTLGQGPEFLTYFQNEAQLEKSRLLSDRFSAERPKGSFSTLEIQRTEQGDSAMYLCASSSGLLSGGLGETQYFGPGTRLLVL.

This clonotype was picked up a small number of times. This sequence joins TRBV19 and TRBJ2-4; tentative D call: TRBD2 (6 bases). This CDR3 has 14 amino acids. CDR1 and CDR2 (germline): LNHDA, SQIVND (reference sequence). Trimming removed 3 bases at V and 7 bases at J, with 13 bases between. The CDR3 DNA reads as TGTGCCAGTAGTATGAGGGGAGGTGGGAACATTCAGTACTTC. Amino acids: CASSMRGGGNIQYF. The full variable domain, its missing parts supplied by reference TRBV19 and TRBJ2-4, is DGGITQSPKYLFRKEGQNVTLSCEQNLNHDAMYWYRQDPGQGLRLIYYSQIVNDFQKGDIAEGYSVSREKKESFPLTVTSAQKNPTAFYLCASSMRGGGNIQYFGAGTRLSVL.

Concerning this clonotype: This may arise from a read error, as a much more abundant clone is one base away. Lacking the conserved final phenylalanine or tryptophan, this CDR3 likely reflects a read error. The V gene is TRBV7-3, the J gene TRBJ2-5; a possible D gene is TRBD2 (5 bases). The CDR3 length is 13 residues. V was clipped by 5 bases and J by 5 bases, with 12 bases between them. The V gene's germline CDR1 is SGHTA and CDR2 FQGTGA. CDR3 nucleotide sequence: TGTGCCAGCAGCCCCATCCGCGGGGAGACCCAGTACTTA. Its translation: CASSPIRGETQYL.

This clonotype occurred many times. The chain has TRBV7-2 and TRBJ2-7; maybe TRBD1 (6 bases). Germline-derived CDR1 and CDR2 are SGHTA and FQGNSA. The CDR3 loop spans 14 amino acids. V lost 5 bases and J 3 bases, leaving 14 bases between the germline ends. CDR3 sequence: CASSTPGALYEQYF. The CDR3 coding sequence is TGTGCCAGCAGCACCCCAGGGGCACTCTACGAGCAGTACTTC.

This chain links TRBV7-2 with TRBJ2-7; TRBD2 matches 10 bases. Germline V CDR1 and CDR2: SGHTA, FQGNSA. The CDR3 spans 15 residues. The V segment lost 5 bases and the J segment 5 bases; nucleotides outside the gene matches: 9. The CDR3 protein is CASSPSLAGRDEQYF. Written as DNA, the CDR3 is TGTGCCAGCAGCCCCTCACTAGCGGGAAGGGACGAGCAGTACTTC.

This chain connects TRBV28 to TRBJ1-1, with 7 bases aligning to TRBD1. The V gene's germline CDR1 is MDHEN and CDR2 SYDVKM. The CDR3 has 16 residues. J gave up 1 base and V 11 bases, and 16 bases lay outside the gene matches. The CDR3 protein is CAGRGTDSLPNTEAFF. CDR3 sequence (DNA): TGTGCCGGGAGAGGGACAGACTCCCTCCCGAACACTGAAGCTTTCTTT. Full variable domain (remainder filled in from reference TRBV28 and TRBJ1-1): DVKVTQSSRYLVKRTGEKVFLECVQDMDHENMFWYRQDPGLGLRLIYFSYDVKMKEKGDIPEGYSVSREKKERFSLILESASTNQTSMYLCAGRGTDSLPNTEAFFGQGTRLTVV.

The chain recombines TRBV5-1 with TRBJ1-2; D ambiguous. The CDR3 extends over 13 amino acids. V lost 0 bases and J lost 6, with 9 bases in between. The germline CDR1 and CDR2 sequences are SGHRS and YFSETQ. The CDR3 sequence: CASSLDGWDGYTF. In nucleotides, the CDR3 is TGCGCCAGCAGCTTGGACGGGTGGGATGGCTACACCTTC. The full variable domain, completed using reference TRBV5-1 and TRBJ1-2, is KAGVTQTPRYLIKTRGQQVTLSCSPISGHRSVSWYQQTPGQGLQFLFEYFSETQRNKGNFPGRFSGRQFSNSRSEMNVSTLELGDSALYLCASSLDGWDGYTFGSGTRLTVV.